This T cell receptor beta chain was sequenced in a study of blood T cell repertoires in COVID-19. The germline V and J ends were trimmed by 5 bases and 0 bases, with 12 bases remaining between them. The CDR3 length is 15 residues. The germline CDR1 and CDR2 sequences are MNHEY and SVGAGI. As handled by the study authors: Reference gene primer amplification gave estimated nucleated cell counts. The method was immunoSEQ multiplex PCR; TCRdb's version includes in-frame clones alone and lacks a portion of them. V, J and clone size were drawn from that table, and D and trimming were deduced from the DNA. Counted here are 150,000 to 250,000 clones, roughly 84% occurring once; the ten biggest clones make up approximately 7.9%. Recovery among Cohort 3 donors was established by two negative PCRs, clearance, or symptom resolution.

The receptor's source is a middle-aged man who had recovered from COVID-19. The material sequenced was PBMCs or T cells enriched from blood (not recorded which). This chain uses TRBV6-5 with TRBJ2-3, with TRBD1 as a possible D gene (6 bases). The CDR3, as DNA: TGTGCCAGCAGTAACCGTGGACAGAGCACAGATACGCAGTATTTT. The encoded protein is CASSNRGQSTDTQYF.